These 21 T cell receptor beta chains were all obtained from the same sample, sequenced in a study of blood T cell repertoires in COVID-19. Sequencing used immunoSEQ multiplex PCR; TCRdb keeps in-frame clones, though not all of them. Seen here are about 200,000 clones, over 75% observed once, and the top ten hold about 4.8%. Sequenced input: peripheral blood. These receptors were obtained from a man aged 50 to 59 with acute or convalescent COVID-19.

This clone appeared a single time. V gene TRBV19 combines with J gene TRBJ2-3; D is unresolved. Germline loops: CDR1 LNHDA, CDR2 SQIVND (reference sequence). The V end lost 3 bases, the J end lost 5 bases, and 3 bases lay between the germline ends. The CDR3 is 11 residues long. CDR3 sequence reads: CASSIRDTQYF. In DNA, the CDR3 is TGTGCCAGTAGTATTAGAGATACGCAGTATTTT.

The V call is TRBV7-9, the J call TRBJ1-2; 7 bases agree with TRBD1. CDR1 is SEHNR and CDR2 is FQNEAQ in the germline V gene (reference sequence). This CDR3 has 15 amino acids. With 5 bases clipped from V and 0 bases from J, the junction kept 6 bases outside the gene matches. This chain's CDR3 is CASSPPGGPNYGYTF. CDR3 nucleotide sequence: TGTGCCAGCAGCCCCCCAGGGGGGCCTAACTATGGCTACACCTTC.

The chain employs TRBV12-3 or TRBV12-4 and TRBJ1-3; D unclear. CDR3 length: 12 amino acids. Trimming cost V 7 bases and J 2 bases, with 6 bases left between them. The CDR3 DNA reads TGTGCCAGCATGGGAGCTGGAAACACCATATATTTT. This sequence encodes CASMGAGNTIYF.

The chain links TRBV5-1 to TRBJ2-4, with TRBD2 matching over 9 bases. Germline assignment: CDR1 SGHRS and CDR2 YFSETQ. V dropped 2 bases and J dropped 1; count of bases not matched to a gene: 4. The CDR3 extends over 16 amino acids. The CDR3 loop reads CASSFSGGGAKNIQYF. The DNA of the CDR3 is TGCGCCAGCAGCTTTAGCGGGGGTGGTGCCAAAAACATTCAGTACTTC.

The chain carries TRBV7-8 and TRBJ2-2, with D possibly matching TRBD2 (5 bases). The V end lost 2 bases, the J end lost 1 base, and 14 bases lay between the germline ends. Germline lookup yields CDR1 SGHVS and CDR2 FQNEAQ. This CDR3 is 17 amino acids long. DNA of the CDR3: TGTGCCAGCAGCTTAAACGGGGTATTGGGGAACACCGGGGAGCTGTTTTTT. Its translation: CASSLNGVLGNTGELFF.

This sequence joins TRBV7-9 and TRBJ1-5, with a weak D call TRBD1 (5 bases). There are 12 residues in the CDR3. Trimming took off 3 bases at V and 9 bases at J, with 9 bases between the two ends. In germline, CDR1 is SEHNR, CDR2 FQNEAQ (reference sequence). CDR3 protein: CASSLDTRPQHF. The CDR3 nucleotides read TGTGCCAGCAGCTTGGACACCCGGCCCCAGCATTTT. Full variable domain (outside the CDR3, taken from reference TRBV7-9 and TRBJ1-5): DTGVSQNPRHKITKRGQNVTFRCDPISEHNRLYWYRQTLGQGPEFLTYFQNEAQLEKSRLLSDRFSAERPKGSFSTLEIQRTEQGDSAMYLCASSLDTRPQHFGDGTRLSIL.

This chain uses TRBV2 with TRBJ1-5; no clear D. V was cut by 6 bases and J by 6 bases, with 12 bases left in between. This CDR3 has 13 residues. Germline CDR1 is SNHLY and CDR2 is FYNNEI. CDR3 nucleotide sequence: TGTGCCAGCAGCGGGGAGGTTGGTCAGCCCCAGCATTTT. Its protein is CASSGEVGQPQHF. Filled out from reference TRBV2 and TRBJ1-5, the complete variable domain reads EPEVTQTPSHQVTQMGQEVILRCVPISNHLYFYWYRQILGQKVEFLVSFYNNEISEKSEIFDDQFSVERPDGSNFTLKIRSTKLEDSAMYFCASSGEVGQPQHFGDGTRLSIL.

The chain links TRBV15 to TRBJ1-2; possibly TRBD1 for D (6 bases). Germline V gives CDR1 LNHNV, CDR2 YYDKDF (reference sequence). The length of the CDR3 is 15 residues. V was cut by 3 bases and J by 0 bases, with 11 bases left in between. CDR3: CATSRGDTTNYGYTF. CDR3 nucleotide sequence: TGTGCCACCAGCAGGGGGGACACAACTAACTATGGCTACACCTTC.

This sequence joins TRBV9 and TRBJ2-3; D is ambiguous. Germline V gene lookup returns CDR1 SGDLS and CDR2 YYNGEE. The CDR3 covers 12 residues. V gave up 1 base and J gave up 4 bases, with 4 bases separating them. This chain's CDR3 is CASSVSADTQYF. The CDR3 DNA reads TGTGCCAGCAGCGTAAGCGCAGATACGCAGTATTTT.

The V call is TRBV5-4, the J call TRBJ2-1, with 10 bases identical to TRBD2. Losses at the gene ends were 0 bases for V and 4 bases for J; bases not matched to a gene: 4. CDR1 and CDR2 from the germline V gene are SGHNT and YYREEE (reference sequence). The CDR3 runs 16 residues. Here the CDR3 reads CASSLVPSGGYNEQFF. CDR3 nucleotides: TGTGCCAGCAGCTTGGTTCCTAGCGGGGGTTACAATGAGCAGTTCTTC.

V usage is TRBV12-5 and J usage is TRBJ2-3, with D tentatively TRBD1 (6 bases). CDR1 is LGHNT, CDR2 FRNRAP, per germline. The CDR3 contains 16 residues. V gave up 1 base and J gave up 0 bases, with 11 bases separating them. The CDR3 is CASGLGGGSSTDTQYF. The CDR3 nucleotides read TGTGCTAGTGGTTTGGGAGGGGGTTCTAGCACAGATACGCAGTATTTT.

The chain links TRBV6-5 to TRBJ2-7, with D perhaps matching TRBD1 (6 bases). Looked up from germline, CDR1 is MNHEY and CDR2 is SVGAGI. Between the trimmed V and J ends, which lost 8 bases and 5 bases, there was a span of 16 bases. This CDR3 contains 13 residues. The CDR3 DNA follows: TGTGCCAGCGCAACCGGACAGCGAAACGAGCAGTACTTC. This gives the protein CASATGQRNEQYF.

CDR3 in amino acids: CASSPRTVIYNEQFF. The CDR3 DNA sequence: TGTGCCAGCAGTCCCCGGACAGTTATCTACAATGAGCAGTTCTTC. The V gene is TRBV6-5, the J gene TRBJ2-1, with D possibly matching TRBD1 (6 bases). CDR3 length equals 15 residues. V lost 5 bases and J 3 bases, leaving 14 bases between the germline ends. Germline CDR1 MNHEY, CDR2 SVGAGI.

The chain combines TRBV29-1 with TRBJ2-5, with 8 bases aligning to TRBD1. The junction had 8 bases not matched to a gene; V was cut back by 6 bases and J by 8 bases. This CDR3 comprises 12 residues. The germline V gene encodes CDR1 SQVTM and CDR2 ANQGSEA. CDR3 in amino acids: CSVGGQGQTQYF. The CDR3 region has the DNA TGCAGCGTGGGCGGACAGGGTCAAACCCAGTACTTC.

This clone was seen once. The CDR3 is CASSPLPRTANFYGYTF. The CDR3 region has the DNA TGTGCCAGCAGTCCCCTCCCCCGGACAGCAAACTTTTATGGCTACACCTTC. This chain joins TRBV6-6 and TRBJ1-2; TRBD1 is a possible D gene (6 bases). The CDR3 is made up of 17 amino acids. The germline V and J ends were trimmed by 5 bases and 5 bases, with 24 bases remaining between them. The germline gives CDR1 MNHNY, CDR2 SVGAGI (reference sequence).

The rearrangement uses TRBV29-1 and TRBJ2-1, with 8 bases fitting TRBD2. CDR1 and CDR2 (germline): SQVTM, ANQGSEA. Trimming at V came to 3 bases and at J to 1 base, leaving 2 bases not matched to a gene. CDR3 size: 14 residues. The CDR3 bases are TGCAGCGTTGACGTAGCGGGGTCCTACAATGAGCAGTTCTTC. Its translation is CSVDVAGSYNEQFF.

The chain carries TRBV18 and TRBJ1-6, with TRBD1 matching 8 bases. With V trimmed by 0 bases and J by 5 bases, 3 bases remained unmatched. Per germline, CDR1 KGHSH and CDR2 LQKENI. The CDR3 is 16 residues long. The CDR3 spells CASSPPRTGNNSPLHF. The CDR3 DNA is TGTGCCAGCTCACCACCTCGGACAGGGAATAATTCACCCCTCCACTTT. Together with reference TRBV18 and TRBJ1-6, the CDR3 gives the full variable domain: NAGVMQNPRHLVRRRGQEARLRCSPMKGHSHVYWYRQLPEEGLKFMVYLQKENIIDESGMPKERFSAEFPKEGPSILRIQQVVRGDSAAYFCASSPPRTGNNSPLHFGNGTRLTVT.

CDR3 in amino acids: CASRDRAGGETQYF. CDR3 nucleotide sequence: TGCGCCAGCAGAGATCGAGCGGGGGGAGAGACCCAGTACTTC. The chain recombines TRBV10-2 with TRBJ2-5, with TRBD2 identical over 9 bases. Germline assignment: CDR1 WSHSY and CDR2 SAAADI. J gave up 4 bases and V 6 bases, and 6 bases lay outside the gene matches. This CDR3 comprises 14 residues.

J is TRBJ1-1 and V is TRBV6-1; D is perhaps TRBD1 (6 bases). Germline V gives CDR1 MNHNS, CDR2 SASEGT. The CDR3 contains 15 residues. V lost 3 bases, J lost 1 base, and 12 bases lay in between. The DNA of the CDR3 is TGTGCCAGCAGTGACCCGGGACACCGGAACACTGAAGCTTTCTTT. Amino acid sequence: CASSDPGHRNTEAFF.

V and J are TRBV27 and TRBJ1-2; 9 nucleotides align to TRBD1. The trim removed 5 bases at V and 3 bases at J, leaving 7 bases unmatched. The germline gives CDR1 MNHEY, CDR2 SMNVEV (reference sequence). This CDR3 contains 15 residues. The CDR3 nucleotides read TGTGCCAGCAGTCGGACAGGGGTGCTGGACTATGGCTACACCTTC. Its translation: CASSRTGVLDYGYTF.

The CDR3 region is CASSATGSSYNSPLHF. The CDR3 nucleotides are TGCGCCAGCAGCGCGACAGGGAGCTCCTATAATTCACCCCTCCACTTT. The V gene is TRBV5-1, the J gene TRBJ1-6, with 7 bases aligning to TRBD1. V was clipped by 4 bases and J by 0 bases; unmatched bases: 4. Germline V gives CDR1 SGHRS, CDR2 YFSETQ. The CDR3 runs 16 residues.